Following are 10 T cell receptor beta chains from one sample sequenced in a study of a mutant IDH1 vaccine in newly diagnosed glioma (dated by TCRdb to about 2021). The library was made by the immunoSEQ multiplex PCR assay. The table comes from immuneACCESS by way of TCRdb, which keeps in-frame sequences with V and J called. Part of the clones is missing from these tables; in studies checked, under half for an unresolved V gene and the rest for unknown reasons. The sample records 60,000 to 85,000 clones, 60% to 85% of which are singletons. The ten largest clones add up to 8.2% of the sample. The time point label on this specimen signifies: baseline, week 1 (first vaccination visit). The treatment or condition label for this specimen denotes: pre-vaccination baseline after standard-of-care therapy. Sample: PBMCs, taken from a glioma patient treated with radiotherapy, temozolomide or both. Receptor source: a man aged 50 to 59 with glioma.

The chain's CDR3 is CASSRTATGNTIYF. The DNA for the CDR3 is TGTGCCAGCAGTCGGACAGCGACTGGAAACACCATATATTTT. The rearrangement links TRBV27 to TRBJ1-3; possible D gene TRBD1, 6 bases. Germline V gives CDR1 MNHEY, CDR2 SMNVEV (reference sequence). The V gene lost 5 bases and the J gene lost 2 bases, with 10 bases spanning the gap. The CDR3 consists of 14 residues.

This clone was detected only once. This chain connects TRBV4-1 to TRBJ1-6; D gene uncertain. V was cut by 0 bases and J by 10 bases, with 4 bases left in between. The CDR3 is 12 amino acids. The germline V gene encodes CDR1 MGHRA and CDR2 YSYEKL. The CDR3 region has the DNA TGCGCCAGCAGCCAAGAAAGGTCACCCCTCCACTTT. It translates to CASSQERSPLHF.

The rearrangement joins TRBV6-1 to TRBJ1-2, with D perhaps matching TRBD1 (5 bases). From germline, CDR1 is MNHNS and CDR2 SASEGT. The CDR3 has 12 amino acids. Deletions cut 4 bases from V and 4 bases from J, with 7 bases between. In DNA form, the CDR3 reads TGTGCCAGCAGTGTAGACAGCTATGGCTACACCTTC. Translating it yields CASSVDSYGYTF.

The J gene is TRBJ1-1, the V gene TRBV7-8; 7 nucleotides line up with TRBD1. CDR3 length: 15 residues. CDR1 is SGHVS and CDR2 is FQNEAQ in the germline V gene. V gave up 5 bases and J gave up 0 bases; unmatched junction bases: 6. CDR3 coding DNA: TGTGCCAGCAGCGACCGGGACAGCCTGAACACTGAAGCTTTCTTT. It encodes CASSDRDSLNTEAFF.

The genes are TRBV9 and TRBJ1-2, with unresolved D. The CDR3 consists of 14 residues. V was shortened by 0 bases and J by 5 bases, with 11 bases between the two germline ends. Germline V gene data show CDR1 as SGDLS and CDR2 as YYNGEE. CDR3 loop: CASSVGVGVYGYTF. The CDR3 region has the DNA TGTGCCAGCAGCGTAGGAGTCGGGGTGTATGGCTACACCTTC. The full variable domain, with the rest looked up from reference TRBV9 and TRBJ1-2, is DSGVTQTPKHLITATGQRVTLRCSPRSGDLSVYWYQQSLDQGLQFLIQYYNGEERAKGNILERFSAQQFPDLHSELNLSSLELGDSALYFCASSVGVGVYGYTFGSGTRLTVV.

The rearrangement links TRBV2 to TRBJ1-6; D is possibly TRBD1 (5 bases). The V and J ends lost 6 bases and 8 bases respectively, with 17 bases between them. The V gene's germline CDR1 is SNHLY and CDR2 FYNNEI. The CDR3 is 15 amino acids. CDR3 sequence: CASSPMGGTDSPLHF. The CDR3 region has the DNA TGTGCCAGCAGCCCGATGGGGGGGACGGATTCACCCCTCCACTTT.

The rearrangement joins TRBV4-1 to TRBJ1-1; possible D gene TRBD1, 6 bases. CDR3 size: 16 residues. The V gene lost 4 bases and the J gene lost 0 bases, with 15 bases spanning the gap. The germline CDR1 and CDR2 sequences are MGHRA and YSYEKL. The CDR3 nucleotides are TGCGCCAGCAGCCGGAATGGGGGGGGGCTGAACACTGAAGCTTTCTTT. Translating it yields CASSRNGGGLNTEAFF.

This clone occurred a few times. The rearrangement links TRBV10-1 to TRBJ1-1; TRBD1 matches 7 bases. This CDR3 is built from 15 residues. Germline CDR1 and CDR2: WNHNN and SYGVQD (reference sequence). The V and J ends lost 3 bases and 1 base, in that order; junction bases with no gene match: 5. The CDR3 DNA follows: TGCGCCAGCAGTGAACAACAGGGGCAGAACACTGAAGCTTTCTTT. Translation: CASSEQQGQNTEAFF.

The count of this clone is one. The gene calls are TRBV4-1 and TRBJ2-3, with 7 bases matching TRBD2. The CDR3 contains 16 residues. V lost 3 bases to trimming and J lost 0 bases; unmatched junction nucleotides: 6. Germline CDR1 is MGHRA and CDR2 is YSYEKL. The CDR3 region is CASSQQTSASTDTQYF. The CDR3 DNA is TGCGCCAGCAGCCAGCAAACTAGCGCTAGCACAGATACGCAGTATTTT.

This clone appeared a few times. The chain employs TRBV27 and TRBJ1-3; 8 bases match TRBD1. CDR3 length: 16 amino acids. V dropped 6 bases and J dropped 1; count of bases not matched to a gene: 8. From germline, CDR1 is MNHEY and CDR2 SMNVEV (reference sequence). The CDR3 here is CASRRTGGKSGNTIYF. The CDR3 bases are TGTGCCAGCAGAAGAACAGGGGGAAAATCTGGAAACACCATATATTTT.